The clone carrying this TCR beta chain was recorded once. The antigen is unknown. Losses at the gene ends were 1 base for V and 9 bases for J; bases not matched to a gene: 13. In germline, CDR1 is SEHNR, CDR2 FQNEAQ (reference sequence). The CDR3 has 17 amino acids. Profiled with immunoSEQ multiplex PCR; TCRdb holds only in-frame clones, not every one. This table has roughly 120,000 clones, approximately 78% appearing once. Regarding time point: blood 2 weeks post-SBRT. Treatment reported: 15 Gy SBRT to primary tumor, nephrectomy 4 weeks later. Blood was sampled at baseline, 2 weeks and 4 weeks after SBRT. Clear cell pathology was present in this patient's renal cell carcinoma. The data originate from a study of radiation and T cells in renal cell carcinoma. The study's findings and limits: In blood, top tumor clones expanded by 2 weeks, shrinking by 4. No pretreatment tumor biopsies were available for baseline clonotypes.

This TCR was recovered from a woman in her sixties with renal cell carcinoma. The material was blood, obtained from a patient whose treatment included radiotherapy and nephrectomy. J is TRBJ2-5 and V is TRBV7-9; TRBD2 aligns across 11 bases. DNA of the CDR3: TGTGCCAGCAGCTTAGAACTAGCGGGAGTCTACACGGGGGCCCAGTACTTC. It specifies CASSLELAGVYTGAQYF.